This T cell receptor beta chain was retrieved from a study of breast tumors, draining lymph nodes, adjacent tissues (dated by TCRdb to the mid-2010s). In terms of the full investigation: The study compared TCR beta repertoires across tumor, adjacent nontumor tissue and axillary lymph nodes from breast cancer patients. In human breast cancer, the study set out to evaluate how tumor, surrounding tissue and draining lymph node repertoires relate to one another and whether T cells may move between these sites.

Lymph node samples were obtained from the axillary draining lymph nodes of breast cancer patients. Sequenced using an Illumina HiSeq 2000. Multiplex PCR amplification was used to build the TCR beta chain libraries. High-throughput sequencing was used to analyze the amplified TCR beta chain products. The public reads were reanalyzed by TCRdb: fastp trimming at Q25, MiXCR alignment, in-frame beta chains only. Identical CDR3 proteins give one entry, which carries the most common genes and DNA. This sample is represented by about 270,000 distinct CDR3 sequences; under 35% of them were singletons. About 1.2% of the sample lies in the top ten. The junction shows trimming of 1 base on V and 7 bases on J, plus 8 bases between the germline ends. The CDR3 measures 14 amino acids from cysteine to phenylalanine. The only DNA kept is the CDR3, 42 bases in frame from the first base. CDR1 and CDR2 are read off the germline V gene as KGHSH and LQKENI.

Overall results and qualifications from the work: Tumors showed preferential V and J gene usage, and their T-cell repertoire diversity fell below that of lymph nodes yet above that of nontumor tissue. The conclusion that tumor T cells originate in lymph nodes was framed as consistent with a hypothesis rather than directly demonstrated. The data were considered consistent with the idea that most tumor T cells come from the lymph node and then expand in tumor tissue. Tumor and nontumor tissue repertoires were significantly more similar in luminal-like than in basal-like breast cancer.

A note on this clonotype: Its target antigen remains unknown. Within one base of it there is no much larger clone, and no base qualities were kept.

Sequenced material: axillary lymph node tissue. This receptor was obtained from a female donor with breast cancer. Some clones in this sample may be carry-over from other donors' samples. The chain joins TRBV18 to TRBJ1-6; there is no confident call for the D gene. DNA sequence: TGTGCCAGCTCACCACGTCAGGAGAATTCACCCCTCCACTTT. This is translated as CASSPRQENSPLHF.